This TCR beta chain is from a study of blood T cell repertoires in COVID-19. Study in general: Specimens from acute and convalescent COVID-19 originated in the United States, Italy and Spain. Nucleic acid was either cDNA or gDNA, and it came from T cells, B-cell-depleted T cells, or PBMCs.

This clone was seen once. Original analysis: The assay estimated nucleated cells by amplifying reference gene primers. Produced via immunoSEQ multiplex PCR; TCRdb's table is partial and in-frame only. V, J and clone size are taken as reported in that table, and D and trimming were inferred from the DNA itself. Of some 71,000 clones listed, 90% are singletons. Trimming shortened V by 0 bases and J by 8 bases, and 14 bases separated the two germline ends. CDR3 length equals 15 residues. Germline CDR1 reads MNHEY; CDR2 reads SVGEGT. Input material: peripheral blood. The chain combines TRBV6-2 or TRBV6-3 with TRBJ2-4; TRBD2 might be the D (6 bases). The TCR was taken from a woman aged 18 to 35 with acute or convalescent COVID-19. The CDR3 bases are TGTGCCAGCAGTTACTCTAATCAGGGAGGTTACATTCAGTACTTC. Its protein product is CASSYSNQGGYIQYF.